The rows below give T cell receptor beta chains drawn from one sample of a study of CD8 T cells in Susac syndrome. MiXCR, applied by TCRdb to the immunoSEQ multiplex PCR reads, yields one record per CDR3 protein. The sample includes 150,000 to 200,000 distinct CDR3 sequences, around 94% of them seen just once. Sample: CD4+ T cells from PBMCs. The receptors shown here come from a human donor in good health. Each CDR3 is given with its conserved first and last residue. D genes are given only for firm matches. Only some rows state a clone size, as once, few, many or a class for expanded clones.

TGTGCCAGCAGTTACACGCCGGGACAGGGGGCGAGAGGGAATGAAAAACTGTTTTTT | CASSYTPGQGARGNEKLFF | TRBJ1-4 | once | TRBD1 | TRBV6-5
TGTGCCAGCAGCCAAGATTTCACCACGATTAATTCACCCCTCCACTTT | CASSQDFTTINSPLHF | TRBJ1-6 | NA | NA | TRBV3-1
TGTGCCGGCAGCCGCAGGGGTAAAAATTCACCCCTCCACTTT | CAGSRRGKNSPLHF | TRBJ1-6 | NA | NA | TRBV2
TGCGCCAGCAGCAAGGGACAGGGAGGAGAGACCCAGTACTTC | CASSKGQGGETQYF | TRBJ2-5 | NA | TRBD1 | TRBV5-1
TGTGCCAGCAGTTTAGCCGTAGAGACCCAGTACTTC | CASSLAVETQYF | TRBJ2-5 | NA | NA | TRBV11-2
TGTGCCAGCAGTTACTCGCCCAGCGGCGCCTACAATGAGCAGTTCTTC | CASSYSPSGAYNEQFF | TRBJ2-1 | once | NA | TRBV6-5
TGTGCCAGCAGCTTGGACAGGGGAAAGCAGTTCTTC | CASSLDRGKQFF | TRBJ2-1 | NA | TRBD1 | TRBV7-2
TGTGCCAGCAGCTTATTAGGGGTCGGGGAGACCCAGTACTTC | CASSLLGVGETQYF | TRBJ2-5 | NA | NA | TRBV7-2
TGTGCCAGCAGCTTAAATCGCTTCGACGAGCAGTACTTC | CASSLNRFDEQYF | TRBJ2-7 | NA | NA | TRBV7-3
TGTGCCAGTAGCCGGGGTCAGGGGCAGCCCCAGCATTTT | CASSRGQGQPQHF | TRBJ1-5 | NA | NA | TRBV19
TGTGCCATCAGTGAAGCCCTAGCGGGGGGGCAGAATGAGCAGTTCTTC | CAISEALAGGQNEQFF | TRBJ2-1 | NA | TRBD2 | TRBV10-3
TGTGCCAGCAGTCCAAGCGGGGGGGAATATGAGCAGTTCTTC | CASSPSGGEYEQFF | TRBJ2-1 | NA | TRBD2 | TRBV6-5
TGTGCCGTCCACCGGCCTGGGGCCAACGTCCTGACTTTC | CAVHRPGANVLTF | TRBJ2-6 | once | NA | TRBV12-3/TRBV12-4
TGTGCCAGCTCACCGCGGGTGACAGGGAATCATGAGCAGTTCTTC | CASSPRVTGNHEQFF | TRBJ2-1 | once | TRBD1 | TRBV18
TGTGCCAGCAGGGCCGGAGGTAGCAATCAGCCCCAGCATTTT | CASRAGGSNQPQHF | TRBJ1-5 | NA | NA | TRBV2
TGTGCCAGCAGTTACTCTATGGGGGGCTACACCTTC | CASSYSMGGYTF | TRBJ1-2 | NA | NA | TRBV12-3/TRBV12-4
TGTGCCAGCAGTTACCCAGCGGGACCCACAGATACGCAGTATTTT | CASSYPAGPTDTQYF | TRBJ2-3 | NA | TRBD2 | TRBV6-2/TRBV6-3
TGCAGTGCTAGGTTCTCGGGGCAGCTCAATCAGCCCCAGCATTTT | CSARFSGQLNQPQHF | TRBJ1-5 | once | NA | TRBV20-1
TGTGCCTGGAGTGGCCGTCGGGGTGGCGAGCAGTACTTC | CAWSGRRGGEQYF | TRBJ2-7 | few | NA | TRBV30
TGTGCCAGCAGCTCCCGACAGGGGAGGGATTCACCCCTCCACTTT | CASSSRQGRDSPLHF | TRBJ1-6 | NA | TRBD1 | TRBV7-9
TGCAGTGCTAGAGAAGGGGGCAATCGTGAAGCTTTCTTT | CSAREGGNREAFF | TRBJ1-1 | once | TRBD1 | TRBV20-1
TGTGCCAGCAGCTTCATACAGGACACTGAAGCTTTCTTT | CASSFIQDTEAFF | TRBJ1-1 | NA | NA | TRBV7-8
TGTGCCAGCTCACCATCCGACGGCTATGGCTACACCTTC | CASSPSDGYGYTF | TRBJ1-2 | NA | NA | TRBV18
TGTGCCAGCAGCTTAGCCCGCACAGCTCCCCAGCATTTT | CASSLARTAPQHF | TRBJ1-5 | NA | NA | TRBV12-3/TRBV12-4
TGCAGTGCTAGGACGGGCACGTTCTGGGGGGCGACAGATACGCAGTATTTT | CSARTGTFWGATDTQYF | TRBJ2-3 | NA | NA | TRBV20-1
TGTGCCAGCTGGCCCCGGGACAGGGGAGTCTCCGACGAGCAGTACTTC | CASWPRDRGVSDEQYF | TRBJ2-7 | NA | TRBD1 | TRBV25-1
TGTGCCAGCAGTTTAACAGTCATCTACAATGAGCAGTTCTTC | CASSLTVIYNEQFF | TRBJ2-1 | NA | NA | TRBV12-3/TRBV12-4
TGTGCCAGCAGTTTCAGCTCTGGGGCCAACGTCCTGACTTTC | CASSFSSGANVLTF | TRBJ2-6 | once | NA | TRBV12-3/TRBV12-4
TGTGCCAGCAGCCAAGAACGACCTAACTATGGCTACACCTTC | CASSQERPNYGYTF | TRBJ1-2 | NA | NA | TRBV3-1
TGTGCCAGCAGAGGATTTTTGAGCTCCTATAATTCACCCCTCCACTTT | CASRGFLSSYNSPLHF | TRBJ1-6 | NA | NA | TRBV6-1
TGCAGCGCAGAACGGGGGGGGCTAAGAGGCTACACCTTC | CSAERGGLRGYTF | TRBJ1-2 | NA | NA | TRBV29-1
TGTGCCAGCAGCTTAGGGGCTGCGGAAAAACTGTTTTTT | CASSLGAAEKLFF | TRBJ1-4 | NA | NA | TRBV7-2
TGCGCCAGCAGCTACAACACCGGGGAGCTGTTTTTT | CASSYNTGELFF | TRBJ2-2 | NA | NA | TRBV5-1
TGTGCCAGCAGCTTCGGACAGGGTTGGCACAATGAGCAGTTCTTC | CASSFGQGWHNEQFF | TRBJ2-1 | NA | TRBD1 | TRBV7-2
TGCAGTGCTAGAGATGGACGGGACGAGCAGTACTTC | CSARDGRDEQYF | TRBJ2-7 | NA | NA | TRBV20-1
TGTGCCTGGAGTGTAGGTCAGGCACTCGAGCAGTACTTC | CAWSVGQALEQYF | TRBJ2-7 | NA | NA | TRBV30
TGTGCCAGCAGCGTAGAGCCATACACTGAAGCTTTCTTT | CASSVEPYTEAFF | TRBJ1-1 | NA | NA | TRBV9
TGTGCCAGCAGCGTAGGTGCTCTCCAAGAGACCCAGTACTTC | CASSVGALQETQYF | TRBJ2-5 | NA | NA | TRBV9
TGTGCCACCAGCAGAAATAGAGCCGGGGCAACTAATTCACCCCTCCACTTT | CATSRNRAGATNSPLHF | TRBJ1-6 | NA | NA | TRBV15
TGTGCCAGCAGAGGGTACGGAGAAAAACTGTTTTTT | CASRGYGEKLFF | TRBJ1-4 | few | NA | TRBV12-3/TRBV12-4
TGTGCCAGCAGTGAAACCGAGTACGACCACTCTTCGCTATTAGGTGAAAAACTGTTTTTT | CASSETEYDHSSLLGEKLFF | TRBJ1-4 | NA | NA | TRBV25-1
TGTGCCAGCTCACCAATCGGGACTGGATCCTACGAGCAGTACTTC | CASSPIGTGSYEQYF | TRBJ2-7 | once | NA | TRBV18
TGTGCCAGCAGTGACAGGAAGCAAGAGACCCAGTACTTC | CASSDRKQETQYF | TRBJ2-5 | NA | NA | TRBV6-2/TRBV6-3
TGCTCAATGTCCCTTTATGGCAATCAGCCCCAGCATTTT | CSMSLYGNQPQHF | TRBJ1-5 | NA | NA | TRBV20-1